This T cell receptor (beta chain) is from a study of blood T cells in healthy people across ages (dated by TCRdb to the mid-2010s). About the full investigation: In model experiments, roughly one uniquely barcoded TCR beta cDNA molecule per two T cells was captured by template switching. To track age-related changes in TCR beta repertoire diversity, the study relied on deep sequencing normalized with unique cDNA molecular identifiers. Donors were grouped into four age groups: young (average 16 years), middle-aged (around 39), aged (around 60) and long-lived (just over 80). To avoid experimental bias, donors of different ages were spread randomly across the sequencing lanes. Using the same blood draw, the study looked at two additional independent replicas of 1 million unique cDNA reads for two donors, one aged 18 to 29 and the other aged 80 or older.

As for this clonotype: Its target antigen remains unknown. Qualities for individual bases were not recorded, and no much larger clone is one base off.

Libraries were built with 5' RACE. Sequencing instrument: Illumina HiSeq 2500. A second roughly 6 to 11 cycle PCR used a sample-barcoded 5' primer and a J-beta primer mix. Each TCR beta cDNA molecule received a unique molecular identifier from a template-switch 5' adaptor carrying 12 random nucleotides. Each sample yielded at least 2.5 million CDR3-containing paired-end reads. All of the RNA was converted into first-strand cDNA using the Mint cDNA synthesis kit, with a TRBC-specific oligonucleotide serving as the primer. All cDNA was treated with uracil-DNA glycosylase and then went through a first 18-cycle PCR with the universal primers M1SS and BC2_uni_R. The paper's data handling went like this. Normalization of each sample was performed by random selection of 1 million high-quality reads, each carrying a distinct molecular identifier. Reads sharing molecular identifiers were discarded rather than binned into consensus sequences. CDR3 identification, clonotype clustering and error correction used MiTCR with a Q25 quality threshold and the strictest error-elimination algorithm. A nonparametric unseen species model with Euler transformation was used to estimate lower-bound total TCR beta diversity. TCRdb reworked the public reads: Q25 trimming with fastp, MiXCR clone assembly, productive beta chains retained. CDR3 protein sequences are deduplicated, and each keeps its most common genes and DNA. TCRdb's processing, not the authors' own work, is the source of the V and J calls. This sample lists 450,000 to 700,000 distinct CDR3 sequences; approximately 30% were detected once. The ten most abundant clones make up under 20% of the sample.

The CDR3 covers 15 residues, taking in both the cysteine and the phenylalanine. Just CDR3 DNA is preserved here, 45 bases in frame from base 1. Germline trimming amounts to 7 bases on V and 4 bases on J, with 9 as the count of junction bases outside the gene matches. Systemically healthy Caucasian individuals from Russia, some 36 in total and aged roughly 6 to 95 years, were included as donors. Each donor gave roughly 11 milliliters of peripheral blood, drawn into EDTA-treated Vacutainer tubes. Ficoll-Paque density-gradient centrifugation was used to isolate PBMCs, with at least 6.5 million per sample. Total RNA, at least 5.5 micrograms per sample, was extracted from PBMCs with Trizol reagent. The percentages of naive CD45RAhigh/CD27high T cells were determined by flow cytometry on a PBMC aliquot from every donor. On the study overall, not on this receptor specifically: Observed TCR beta diversity per million T cells fell roughly linearly with age, and a significant reduction was already apparent by age about 36. Because donor CMV infection status was unknown, age-related changes in expanded clonotypes were potentially confounded. Total diversity estimates from one million sequenced T cells were considered lower bounds and underestimates. Compared with the aged group, the long-lived group had more naive CD4+ T cells, fewer expanded clones and increased TCR diversity, suggesting age selection. Observed TCR beta diversity correlated strongly with the percentage of naive T cells measured by flow cytometry. Since profiling was done on bulk unsorted PBMCs, naive and antigen-experienced compartments could not be conclusively compared.

The origin of this receptor is a woman in her 70s in good health. The material sequenced was blood. The chain was built from TRBV12-3 or TRBV12-4 and TRBJ2-5, with 10 bases aligning to TRBD2. The DNA sequence is TGTGCCAGCATTCAAAGCGGGGGGGCGGGAGAGACCCAGTACTTC. This sequence encodes CASIQSGGAGETQYF.